Described below is a single TCR beta chain sequence and its context. The antigen remains unidentified. Control samples came 1 year after myeloablative marrow transplants with methotrexate plus calcineurin inhibitor. The CDR3 runs to 14 residues. The ends lost 4 bases at V and 8 bases at J; junction bases unmatched: 9. Germline values: CDR1 SGHVS, CDR2 FQNEAQ. The table came from immunoSEQ multiplex PCR; TCRdb's copy has only in-frame clones and leaves some out. The profile covers 20,000 to 25,000 clones, with around 91% appearing a single time and about 2% taken by the ten largest. The sample belongs to a study of T cells after posttransplantation cyclophosphamide. General observations from the study: Later blood repertoires were often dominated by clones from the donor CD8+ memory compartment. TRB clonality was highly associated with recipient CMV seropositivity and reactivation. Skin or GI-infiltrating T cells shared few TRB sequences with blood.

This TCR derives from a female patient in her thirties or forties who received an allogeneic stem cell transplant from an unrelated donor, was CMV-positive, and had acute and chronic GVHD. Some T cells may have come from the graft donor. Sequenced material: PBMCs, taken just over 350 days after allogeneic stem cell transplant with calcineurin inhibitor and methotrexate. The rearrangement joins TRBV7-8 to TRBJ1-2; 8 bases agree with TRBD1. The CDR3 protein is CASSYSGQGFGYTF. CDR3 coding DNA: TGTGCCAGCAGCTACTCCGGACAGGGCTTCGGCTACACCTTC. Drawing the rest from reference TRBV7-8 and TRBJ1-2, the complete variable domain is GAGVSQSPRYKVAKRGQDVALRCDPISGHVSLFWYQQALGQGPEFLTYFQNEAQLDKSGLPSDRFFAERPEGSVSTLKIQRTQQEDSAVYLCASSYSGQGFGYTFGSGTRLTVV.